These T cell receptor beta chains were read from a single sample in a study of shared clonotypes between healthy human individuals. Some clones are missing from TCRdb's copy, which holds only in-frame ones; the method was immunoSEQ multiplex PCR. The sample shows about 560,000 clones, around 76% of them seen only once. Sequencing was performed on PBMCs. The receptors here all came from a woman aged 40 to 50 in good health. Some clones in this sample may be carry-over from other donors' samples. Each CDR3 is given with its conserved first and last residue. A D gene is named only where the DNA matches it firmly. Clone size appears in some rows only: once, few, many, or a class for an expanded clone.

TRBV10-1	NA	TRBJ2-7	NA	CASSESSTYEQYF	TGCGCCAGCAGTGAGTCTAGCACCTACGAGCAGTACTTC
TRBV10-1	NA	TRBJ2-1	NA	CASMRHSGEEQFF	TGCGCCAGCATGCGGCACTCGGGAGAGGAGCAGTTCTTC
TRBV4-1	TRBD1	TRBJ1-1	once	CASRLSGGTEAFF	TGCGCCAGCAGACTCTCAGGGGGCACTGAAGCTTTCTTT
TRBV2	NA	TRBJ2-7	few	CASSARGLYEQYF	TGTGCCAGCAGTGCCCGGGGACTCTACGAGCAGTACTTC
TRBV2	TRBD2	TRBJ2-3	once	CASSWGLAGTDTQYF	TGTGCCAGCAGCTGGGGACTAGCGGGCACAGATACGCAGTATTTT
TRBV29-1	NA	TRBJ2-7	many	CSATKGGSYEQYF	TGCAGCGCTACTAAGGGGGGGTCCTACGAGCAGTACTTC
TRBV7-8	TRBD1	TRBJ1-4	NA	CASSFNRGGGEKLFF	TGTGCCAGCAGCTTTAACAGGGGGGGTGGTGAAAAACTGTTTTTT
TRBV29-1	TRBD2	TRBJ2-1	NA	CSVEGMASGRYNEQFF	TGCAGCGTTGAAGGTATGGCTAGCGGGAGGTACAATGAGCAGTTCTTC
TRBV4-3	NA	TRBJ2-6	NA	CASSQVTGANVLTF	TGCGCCAGCAGCCAAGTTACTGGGGCCAACGTCCTGACTTTC
TRBV11-2	NA	TRBJ2-7	NA	CASSLGGSSYEQYF	TGTGCCAGCAGCTTAGGGGGTAGCTCCTACGAGCAGTACTTC
TRBV18	NA	TRBJ1-1	NA	CASSELTTLNTEAFF	TGTGCCAGCTCGGAGCTAACTACCCTTAACACTGAAGCTTTCTTT
TRBV29-1	TRBD1	TRBJ2-2	few	CSVDSGTGVGELFF	TGCAGCGTTGACTCCGGGACAGGAGTCGGGGAGCTGTTTTTT
TRBV5-4	TRBD2	TRBJ2-2	few	CASSQFLSAGASTGELFF	TGTGCCAGCAGCCAATTCCTCTCAGCGGGAGCCTCTACCGGGGAGCTGTTTTTT
TRBV4-1	TRBD2	TRBJ2-5	NA	CASSQDSSGPSRTQYF	TGCGCCAGCAGCCAAGATTCTAGCGGCCCCTCCAGGACCCAGTACTTC
TRBV29-1	NA	TRBJ2-7	NA	CSVERGGYEQYF	TGCAGCGTTGAAAGGGGGGGCTACGAGCAGTACTTC
TRBV4-2	NA	TRBJ1-1	NA	CASSQESEVRTTNTEAFF	TGTGCCAGCAGCCAAGAAAGCGAGGTCCGAACCACGAACACTGAAGCTTTCTTT
TRBV6-1	TRBD1	TRBJ1-2	many	CASKGRQGDMQGHTF	TGTGCCAGCAAGGGTCGGCAGGGGGACATGCAGGGCCACACCTTC
TRBV2	TRBD2	TRBJ2-5	many	CASSEGGYSVGTQYF	TGTGCCAGCAGTGAGGGGGGGTATTCGGTCGGGACCCAGTACTTC
TRBV5-4	NA	TRBJ2-7	NA	CASSDSRNHEQYF	TGTGCCAGCAGCGACTCGAGGAACCACGAGCAGTACTTC
TRBV7-7	TRBD1	TRBJ2-5	NA	CASSLGGQGQETQYF	TGTGCCAGCAGCTTAGGCGGACAGGGTCAAGAGACCCAGTACTTC
TRBV5-8	NA	TRBJ2-1	NA	CASSLDWMTEQFF	TGTGCCAGCAGCTTAGACTGGATGACTGAGCAGTTCTTC
TRBV5-1	NA	TRBJ1-5	NA	CASSYLPVTGEYQPQHF	TGCGCCAGCAGCTACCTGCCGGTGACAGGCGAATATCAGCCCCAGCATTTT
TRBV7-2	TRBD2	TRBJ2-7	NA	CASSRDYVYEQYF	TGTGCCAGCAGCCGGGACTATGTTTACGAGCAGTACTTC
TRBV27	NA	TRBJ1-2	NA	CASSLRAVSNGYTF	TGTGCCAGCAGTCTGCGGGCCGTGAGCAATGGCTACACCTTC
TRBV5-1	NA	TRBJ2-3	NA	CASSQGNTDTQYF	TGCGCCAGCAGCCAGGGGAACACAGATACGCAGTATTTT
TRBV6-1	NA	TRBJ2-5	NA	CASIQGGSQETQYF	TGTGCCAGCATACAGGGTGGGAGCCAAGAGACCCAGTACTTC
TRBV28	NA	TRBJ1-5	NA	CASSTIGGGDQPQHF	TGTGCCAGCAGCACCATCGGGGGTGGAGATCAGCCCCAGCATTTT
TRBV7-3	NA	TRBJ2-2	NA	CASSLSGTGELFF	TGTGCCAGCAGCTTGAGCGGCACCGGGGAGCTGTTTTTT
TRBV7-9	TRBD1	TRBJ2-1	NA	CASSRQGGLPNNEQFF	TGTGCCAGCAGCCGACAGGGGGGACTACCAAACAATGAGCAGTTCTTC
TRBV9	TRBD2	TRBJ2-7	NA	CASSVGRESDEQYF	TGTGCCAGCAGCGTGGGGCGGGAGTCGGACGAGCAGTACTTC
TRBV28	NA	TRBJ2-2	NA	CASSWVSRAGELFF	TGTGCCAGCAGTTGGGTGTCTCGGGCCGGGGAGCTGTTTTTT
TRBV30	NA	TRBJ2-7	NA	CAWSEGRGVEQYF	TGTGCCTGGAGTGAAGGCAGGGGGGTCGAGCAGTACTTC
TRBV14	TRBD1	TRBJ2-5	NA	CASSQGTGRRGQETQYF	TGTGCCAGCAGCCAAGGGACAGGCCGGCGAGGACAGGAGACCCAGTACTTC
TRBV6-6	NA	TRBJ2-2	NA	CASRTGDTTGELFF	TGTGCCAGCAGGACTGGGGACACAACCGGGGAGCTGTTTTTT
TRBV7-6	NA	TRBJ1-4	NA	CASSLGGVQTEKLFF	TGTGCCAGCAGCTTAGGAGGAGTCCAGACTGAAAAACTGTTTTTT
TRBV27	TRBD1	TRBJ2-1	NA	CASSFPQGAYNEQFF	TGTGCCAGCAGTTTTCCCCAGGGGGCCTACAATGAGCAGTTCTTC
TRBV7-2	NA	TRBJ1-2	NA	CASSLDPQGYYGYTF	TGTGCCAGCAGCTTAGACCCCCAGGGATACTATGGCTACACCTTC
TRBV5-1	NA	TRBJ2-3	few	CASSFTGTDTQYF	TGCGCCAGCAGCTTTACAGGGACAGATACGCAGTATTTT
TRBV15	TRBD1	TRBJ2-1	NA	CATSRGQEWYNEQFF	TGTGCCACCAGCAGGGGACAGGAATGGTACAATGAGCAGTTCTTC
TRBV7-3	TRBD1	TRBJ2-1	NA	CASSRTGHEQFF	TGTGCCAGCAGCCGGACAGGGCATGAGCAGTTCTTC
TRBV7-3	NA	TRBJ1-6	NA	CASSLYGGANSPLHF	TGTGCCAGCAGCTTATATGGGGGGGCGAATTCACCCCTCCACTTT
TRBV6-5	NA	TRBJ2-7	NA	CASSRTGTAVGGNFF	TGTGCCAGCAGCCGCACCGGGACGGCGGTTGGTGGGAATTTCTTC
TRBV5-1	NA	TRBJ2-5	NA	CASSLLGVQGTQYF	TGCGCCAGCAGCTTGCTGGGGGTCCAAGGGACCCAGTACTTC
TRBV15	NA	TRBJ1-2	NA	CATSREGGVGYTF	TGTGCCACCAGCAGAGAGGGTGGCGTCGGCTACACCTTC
TRBV6-1	TRBD2	TRBJ2-7	NA	CASKGGRTYEQYF	TGTGCCAGCAAGGGCGGGAGGACCTACGAGCAGTACTTC
TRBV10-3	NA	TRBJ1-4	NA	CASWNRDGEDEKLFF	TGTGCCAGCTGGAACCGGGACGGGGAGGACGAAAAACTGTTTTTT
TRBV7-8	TRBD1	TRBJ2-2	NA	CASSLDRGAGELFF	TGTGCCAGCAGCTTGGACAGGGGGGCCGGGGAGCTGTTTTTT
TRBV6-5	TRBD2	TRBJ2-7	NA	CASSRLAGGSYEQYF	TGTGCCAGCAGTCGACTAGCGGGAGGGTCCTACGAGCAGTACTTC
TRBV9	TRBD2	TRBJ2-1	NA	CASSSEAGGFFNEQFF	TGTGCCAGCAGCTCCGAAGCGGGAGGGTTTTTTAATGAGCAGTTCTTC
TRBV5-1	NA	TRBJ2-6	once	CASSLEGGAGANVLTF	TGCGCCAGCAGCTTGGAGGGGGGCGCTGGGGCCAACGTCCTGACTTTC
TRBV29-1	TRBD2	TRBJ2-1	NA	CSVPLLAGVSSYNEQFF	TGCAGCGTCCCTTTGTTAGCGGGAGTAAGCTCCTACAATGAGCAGTTCTTC
TRBV29-1	TRBD2	TRBJ2-1	NA	CSVEPSGAYNEQFF	TGCAGCGTTGAACCTAGCGGGGCCTACAATGAGCAGTTCTTC
TRBV28	NA	TRBJ1-1	few	CASTTLNTEAFF	TGTGCCAGCACTACATTGAACACTGAAGCTTTCTTT